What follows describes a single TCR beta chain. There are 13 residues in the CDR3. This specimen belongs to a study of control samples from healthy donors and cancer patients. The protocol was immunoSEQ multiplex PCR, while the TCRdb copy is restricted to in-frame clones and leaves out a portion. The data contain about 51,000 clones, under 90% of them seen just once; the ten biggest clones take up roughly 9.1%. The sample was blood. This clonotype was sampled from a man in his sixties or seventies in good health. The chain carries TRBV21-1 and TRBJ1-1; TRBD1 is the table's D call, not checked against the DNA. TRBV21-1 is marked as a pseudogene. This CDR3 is CASIPTGNTEAFF. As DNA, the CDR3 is TGTGCCAGCATCCCGACAGGCAACACTGAAGCTTTCTTT.